What follows are 6 T cell receptor beta chains derived from one specimen sequenced in a study of T cells after posttransplantation cyclophosphamide. Libraries were prepared by immunoSEQ multiplex PCR; TCRdb keeps only in-frame clonotypes and omits some of them. Reported are roughly 49,000 clones, none seen only once; the ten largest carry 2% to 2.5%. Sequences were obtained from PBMCs. The receptor source for this set is a man between 35 and 55 years old in good health, CMV-negative, and a related stem cell transplant donor.

This clone was seen many times. CDR3 amino acids: CAISGGRTNTEAFF. The CDR3 DNA sequence: TGTGCCATCAGCGGGGGACGGACGAACACTGAAGCTTTCTTT. The chain combines TRBV10-3 with TRBJ1-1; possible D gene TRBD1, 5 bases. Trimming stripped 6 bases from V and 1 base from J, with 12 bases between. The CDR3 is 14 amino acids. The germline gives CDR1 ENHRY, CDR2 SYGVKD.

This clone was seen at least ten times. The gene calls are TRBV4-3 and TRBJ1-3; D gene ambiguous. Trimming left V 0 bases short and J 0 bases short, with 6 bases between. This CDR3 is built from 15 residues. Looked up from germline, CDR1 is LGHNA and CDR2 is YSLEER. The CDR3 DNA is TGCGCCAGCAGCCAAGATCGGAGCTCTGGAAACACCATATATTTT. It encodes CASSQDRSSGNTIYF.

This clone occurred many times. V gene TRBV30 combines with J gene TRBJ1-1, with D maybe TRBD1 (6 bases). The CDR3 spans 12 residues. CDR1 is GTSNPN, CDR2 SVGIG, per germline (reference sequence). With 5 bases removed from V and 0 bases from J, the gap between germline ends came to 7 bases. The CDR3, as DNA: TGTGCCTGGGACAGGTTGAACACTGAAGCTTTCTTT. This encodes CAWDRLNTEAFF.

In its sample, this clone was seen a few times. The J gene is TRBJ2-3, the V gene TRBV11-2, with a weak D call TRBD2 (6 bases). The germline V gene encodes CDR1 SGHAT and CDR2 FQNNGV. V was clipped by 2 bases and J by 0 bases, with 12 bases between them. There are 16 residues in the CDR3. In DNA, the CDR3 is TGTGCCAGCAGCTTATTCGGGGGACGTAGCACAGATACGCAGTATTTT. Its translation: CASSLFGGRSTDTQYF.

This clone was picked up many times. The genes are TRBV4-2 and TRBJ1-5; D gene unclear. Germline CDR1 is LGHNA and CDR2 is YNFKEQ. The CDR3 has 15 amino acids. The V gene lost 0 bases and the J gene lost 1 base, with 7 bases spanning the gap. The CDR3 DNA reads as TGTGCCAGCAGCCAAGATGTCCGGAGCAATCAGCCCCAGCATTTT. This sequence encodes CASSQDVRSNQPQHF.

This clone was counted at least ten times. V and J are TRBV19 and TRBJ2-7; the match to TRBD1 covers 10 bases. The CDR3 has 16 amino acids. The ends lost 5 bases at V and 7 bases at J; junction bases unmatched: 14. In germline, CDR1 is LNHDA, CDR2 SQIVND (reference sequence). The CDR3 region has the DNA TGTGCCAGTAGTGCGGAAAGAGACAGGGGGCTAGGGGAGCAGTACTTC. This codes for CASSAERDRGLGEQYF.